What follows are 9 T cell receptor beta chains derived from one specimen sequenced in a study of neurological immune-mediated disorders. TCRdb analysed the 5' RACE reads with MiXCR anew, one entry per CDR3 protein. The sample yields about 58,000 distinct CDR3 sequences, under 3.5% seen once. Sequenced: PBMCs. Receptor source: a woman aged 60-75 years with multiple sclerosis.

J is TRBJ2-1 and V is TRBV9, with a possible D match to TRBD2 (5 bases). CDR1 is SGDLS, CDR2 YYNGEE, per germline. The CDR3 has 13 residues. The ends were cut back, 3 bases at V and 8 bases at J, with 12 bases in the middle. The CDR3 sequence: CASSARGRDEQFF. The CDR3 region has the DNA TGTGCCAGCAGCGCCCGAGGGCGGGATGAGCAGTTCTTC.

This clonotype was counted ten times or more. V is TRBV20-1 and J is TRBJ2-7; D possibly corresponds to TRBD2 (6 bases). The germline CDR1 and CDR2 sequences are DFQATT and SNEGSKA (reference sequence). This CDR3 has 21 amino acids. The V and J ends lost 0 bases and 2 bases respectively, with 32 bases between them. DNA of the CDR3: TGCAGTGCTAGAGATTACCGCCGAACGCGACACGGGTCTAGCGCAACCTACGAGCAGTACTTC. Its protein product is CSARDYRRTRHGSSATYEQYF.

At least ten counts were recorded for this clonotype. J is TRBJ2-1 and V is TRBV29-1; D possibly corresponds to TRBD1 (6 bases). Trimming removed 1 base at V and 5 bases at J, with 18 bases between. Germline CDR1 is SQVTM and CDR2 is ANQGSEA. The CDR3 is 16 residues long. CDR3 sequence (DNA): TGCAGCGTTGAAGGGGTGCGTGGGACAACAAACAATGAGCAGTTCTTC. This encodes CSVEGVRGTTNNEQFF.

At least ten counts were recorded for this clonotype. The V call is TRBV7-2, the J call TRBJ2-7, with 7 bases identical to TRBD1. Germline V gene sequence: CDR1 SGHTA, CDR2 FQGNSA. The V segment lost 5 bases and the J segment 5 bases; nucleotides outside the gene matches: 6. CDR3 length: 13 amino acids. CDR3 amino acids: CASSLQGRDEQYF. CDR3 bases: TGTGCCAGCAGCCTACAGGGGCGAGACGAGCAGTACTTC.

This clonotype has a count of ten or more. The rearrangement joins TRBV5-6 to TRBJ2-1, with 11 bases aligning to TRBD2. Germline V gene lookup returns CDR1 SGHDT and CDR2 YYEEEE. J lost 9 bases, V lost 4 bases, and 6 bases had no gene match. The CDR3 sequence is 14 residues long. The DNA of the CDR3 is TGTGCCAGCAGCCCAGGGACTAGCGGACGTGAGCAGTTCTTC. Translated: CASSPGTSGREQFF.

This clonotype was counted many times. The chain joins TRBV12-3 or TRBV12-4 to TRBJ2-1; 8 positions agree with TRBD2. J lost 9 bases, V lost 3 bases, and 7 bases had no gene match. The CDR3 is made up of 14 amino acids. This CDR3 reads CASSLSGGGREQFF. CDR3 nucleotide sequence: TGTGCCAGCAGTTTGAGCGGGGGTGGGCGTGAGCAGTTCTTC.

The genes are TRBV12-3 or TRBV12-4 and TRBJ2-1, with TRBD2 matching 13 bases. V shed 6 bases and J 1 base; nucleotides not matched to a gene: 15. The CDR3 extends over 20 amino acids. The CDR3: CASSRQGLAGKKTSYNEQFF. The CDR3 bases are TGTGCCAGCAGCAGACAGGGACTAGCGGGGAAAAAGACATCCTACAATGAGCAGTTCTTC.

This clonotype occurred many times. The V call is TRBV5-1, the J call TRBJ2-2; TRBD2 matches at 10 bases. The CDR3 sequence is 17 residues long. V was pared by 2 bases and J by 5 bases, with 9 bases of the junction left unmatched. Germline V gives CDR1 SGHRS, CDR2 YFSETQ. CDR3 nucleotide sequence: TGCGCCAGCAGCTTAGGAGCCCTAGCGGGAGTAACCGGGGAGCTGTTTTTT. Translating gives CASSLGALAGVTGELFF.

This clonotype was seen repeatedly, ten times or more. The rearrangement links TRBV14 to TRBJ2-2; D is unclear. The V and J ends lost 4 bases and 7 bases respectively, with 16 bases between them. CDR1 and CDR2 from the germline V gene are SGHDN and FVKESK. This CDR3 is 15 amino acids long. CDR3 sequence: CASSLLGRASGELFF. In DNA form, the CDR3 reads TGTGCCAGCAGCCTTTTGGGTCGGGCGAGCGGGGAGCTGTTTTTT.